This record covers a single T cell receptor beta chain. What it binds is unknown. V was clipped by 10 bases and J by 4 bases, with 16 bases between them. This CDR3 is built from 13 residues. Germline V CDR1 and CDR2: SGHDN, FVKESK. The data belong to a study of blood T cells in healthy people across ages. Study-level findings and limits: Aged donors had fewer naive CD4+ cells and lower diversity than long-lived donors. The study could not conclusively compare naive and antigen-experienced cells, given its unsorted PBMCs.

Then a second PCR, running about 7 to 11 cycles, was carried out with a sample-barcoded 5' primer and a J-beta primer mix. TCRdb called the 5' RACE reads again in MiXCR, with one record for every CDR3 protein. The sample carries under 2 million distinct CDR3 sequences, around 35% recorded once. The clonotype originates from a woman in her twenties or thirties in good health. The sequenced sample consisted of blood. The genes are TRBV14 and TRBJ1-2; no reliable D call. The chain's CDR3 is CATHASGSYGYTF. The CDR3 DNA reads TGTGCCACCCATGCCAGCGGGTCCTATGGCTACACCTTC.